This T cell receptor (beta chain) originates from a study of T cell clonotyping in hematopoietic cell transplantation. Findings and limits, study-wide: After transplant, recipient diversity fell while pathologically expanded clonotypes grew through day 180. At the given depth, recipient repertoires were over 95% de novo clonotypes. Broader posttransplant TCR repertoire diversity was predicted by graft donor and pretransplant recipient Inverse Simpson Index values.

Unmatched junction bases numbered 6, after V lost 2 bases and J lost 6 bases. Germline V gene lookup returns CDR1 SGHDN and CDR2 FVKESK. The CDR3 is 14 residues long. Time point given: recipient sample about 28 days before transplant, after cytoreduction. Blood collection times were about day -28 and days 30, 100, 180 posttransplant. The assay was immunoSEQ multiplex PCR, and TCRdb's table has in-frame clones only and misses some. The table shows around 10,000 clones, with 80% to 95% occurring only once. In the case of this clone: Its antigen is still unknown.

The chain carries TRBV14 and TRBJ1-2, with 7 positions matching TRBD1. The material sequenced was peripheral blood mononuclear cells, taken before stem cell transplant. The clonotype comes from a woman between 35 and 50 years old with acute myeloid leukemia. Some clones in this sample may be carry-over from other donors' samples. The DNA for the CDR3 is TGTGCCAGCAGCCAAAATCGACAGGGTCATGGCTACACCTTC. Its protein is CASSQNRQGHGYTF.